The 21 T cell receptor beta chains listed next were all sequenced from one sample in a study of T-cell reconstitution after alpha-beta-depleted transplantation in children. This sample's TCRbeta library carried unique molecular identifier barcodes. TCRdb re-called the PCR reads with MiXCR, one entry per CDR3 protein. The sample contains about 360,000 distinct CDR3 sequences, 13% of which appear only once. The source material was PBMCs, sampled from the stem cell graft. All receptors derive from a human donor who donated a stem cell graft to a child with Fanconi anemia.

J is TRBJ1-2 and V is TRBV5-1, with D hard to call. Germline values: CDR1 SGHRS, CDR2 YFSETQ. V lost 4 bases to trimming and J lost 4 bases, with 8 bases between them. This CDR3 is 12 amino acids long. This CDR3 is CASSGFGYGYTF. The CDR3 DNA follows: TGCGCCAGCAGCGGCTTTGGCTATGGCTACACCTTC.

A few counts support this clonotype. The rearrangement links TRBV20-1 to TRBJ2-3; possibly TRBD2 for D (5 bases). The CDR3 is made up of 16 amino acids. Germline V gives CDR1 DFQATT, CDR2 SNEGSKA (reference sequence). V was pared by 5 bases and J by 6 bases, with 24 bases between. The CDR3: CSAQSRIALTGDTQYF. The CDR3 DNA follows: TGCAGTGCTCAGAGCCGGATAGCGTTAACCGGCGATACGCAGTATTTT.

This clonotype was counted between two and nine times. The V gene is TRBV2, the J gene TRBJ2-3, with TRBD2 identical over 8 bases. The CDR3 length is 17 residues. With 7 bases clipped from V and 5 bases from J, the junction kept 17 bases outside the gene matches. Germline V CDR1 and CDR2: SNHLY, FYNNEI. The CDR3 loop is CASTLGERGGARDTQYF. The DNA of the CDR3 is TGTGCCAGCACCCTCGGGGAACGGGGGGGAGCCAGAGATACGCAGTATTTT.

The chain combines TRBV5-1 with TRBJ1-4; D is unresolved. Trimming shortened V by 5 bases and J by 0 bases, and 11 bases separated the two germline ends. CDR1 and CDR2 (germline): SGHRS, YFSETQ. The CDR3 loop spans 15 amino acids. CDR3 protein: CASRSPGTTNEKLFF. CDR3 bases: TGCGCCAGCAGATCCCCCGGGACAACTAATGAAAAACTGTTTTTT.

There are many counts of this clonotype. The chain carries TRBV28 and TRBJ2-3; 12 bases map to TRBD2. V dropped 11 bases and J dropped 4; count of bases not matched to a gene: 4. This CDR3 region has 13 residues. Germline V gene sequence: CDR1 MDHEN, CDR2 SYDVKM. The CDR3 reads CAGRTSGADTQYF. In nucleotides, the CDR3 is TGTGCCGGACGGACTAGCGGGGCAGATACGCAGTATTTT.

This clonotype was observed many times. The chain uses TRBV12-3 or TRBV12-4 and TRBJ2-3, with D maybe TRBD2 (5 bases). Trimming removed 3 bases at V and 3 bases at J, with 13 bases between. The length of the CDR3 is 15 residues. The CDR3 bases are TGTGCCAGCAGTTTTTTGGAGGTGAGAACAGATACGCAGTATTTT. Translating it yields CASSFLEVRTDTQYF.

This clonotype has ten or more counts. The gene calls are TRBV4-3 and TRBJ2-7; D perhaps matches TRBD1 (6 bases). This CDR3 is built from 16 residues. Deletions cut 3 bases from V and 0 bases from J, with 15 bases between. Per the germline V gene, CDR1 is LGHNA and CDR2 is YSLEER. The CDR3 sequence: CASSQRQADSSYEQYF. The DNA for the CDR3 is TGCGCCAGCAGCCAGCGACAGGCCGATAGCTCCTACGAGCAGTACTTC.

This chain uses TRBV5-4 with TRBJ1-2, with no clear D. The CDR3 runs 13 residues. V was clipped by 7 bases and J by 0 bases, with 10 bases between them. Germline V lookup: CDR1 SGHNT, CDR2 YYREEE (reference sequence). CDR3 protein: CASGTAANYGYTF. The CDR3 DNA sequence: TGTGCCAGCGGAACGGCAGCTAACTATGGCTACACCTTC.

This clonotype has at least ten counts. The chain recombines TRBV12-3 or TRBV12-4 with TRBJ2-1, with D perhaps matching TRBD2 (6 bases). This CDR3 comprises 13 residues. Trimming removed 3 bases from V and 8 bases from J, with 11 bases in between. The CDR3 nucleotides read TGTGCCAGCAGTTTGGGGGGTAAGGATGAGCAGTTCTTC. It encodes CASSLGGKDEQFF.

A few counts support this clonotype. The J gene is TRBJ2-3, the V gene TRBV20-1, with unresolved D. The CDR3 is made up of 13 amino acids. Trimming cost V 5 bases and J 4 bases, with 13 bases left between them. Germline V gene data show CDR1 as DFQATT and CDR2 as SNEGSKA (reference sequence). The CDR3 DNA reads TGCAGTGCTCAGGCCCCGCCGGCAGATACGCAGTATTTT. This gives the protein CSAQAPPADTQYF.

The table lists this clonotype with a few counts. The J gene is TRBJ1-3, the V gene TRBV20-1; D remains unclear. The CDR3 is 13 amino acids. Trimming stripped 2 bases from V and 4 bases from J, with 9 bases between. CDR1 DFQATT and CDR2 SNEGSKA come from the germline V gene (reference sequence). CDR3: CSARRPTGNTIYF. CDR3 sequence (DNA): TGCAGTGCTAGACGTCCGACGGGAAACACCATATATTTT.

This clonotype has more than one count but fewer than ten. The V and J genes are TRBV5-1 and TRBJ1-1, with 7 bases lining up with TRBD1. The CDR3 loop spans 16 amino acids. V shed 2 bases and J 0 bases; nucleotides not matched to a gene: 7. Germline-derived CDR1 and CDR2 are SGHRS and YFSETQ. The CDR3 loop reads CASSFGWGQLNTEAFF. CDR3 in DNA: TGCGCCAGCAGCTTTGGCTGGGGACAGCTGAACACTGAAGCTTTCTTT.

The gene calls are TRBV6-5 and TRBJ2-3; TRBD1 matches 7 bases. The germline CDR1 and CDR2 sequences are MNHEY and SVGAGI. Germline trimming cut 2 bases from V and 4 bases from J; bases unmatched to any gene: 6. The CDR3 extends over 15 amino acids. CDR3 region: CASSYRGLPADTQYF. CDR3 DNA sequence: TGTGCCAGCAGTTACAGGGGGCTTCCCGCAGATACGCAGTATTTT.

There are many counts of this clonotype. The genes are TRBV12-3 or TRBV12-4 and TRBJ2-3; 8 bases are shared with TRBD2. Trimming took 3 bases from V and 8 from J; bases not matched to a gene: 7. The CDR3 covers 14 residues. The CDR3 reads CASSFLRGGATQYF. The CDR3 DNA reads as TGTGCCAGCAGTTTTTTACGGGGGGGGGCTACGCAGTATTTT.

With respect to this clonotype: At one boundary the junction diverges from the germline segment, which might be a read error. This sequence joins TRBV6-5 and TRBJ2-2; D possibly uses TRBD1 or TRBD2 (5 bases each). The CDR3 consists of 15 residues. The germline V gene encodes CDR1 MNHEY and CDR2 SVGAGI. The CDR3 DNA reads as TGTGCCAGCAGTTACTCAGGGGAGAACCCCGGGGAGCTGTTTTTT. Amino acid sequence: CASSYSGENPGELFF.

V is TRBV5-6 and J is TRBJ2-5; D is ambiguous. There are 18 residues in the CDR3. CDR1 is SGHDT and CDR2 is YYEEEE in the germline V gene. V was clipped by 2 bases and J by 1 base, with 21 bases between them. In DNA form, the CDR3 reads TGTGCCAGCAGCTTCTTCAACAGCGCCCTGAGGTCCCAAGAGACCCAGTACTTC. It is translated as CASSFFNSALRSQETQYF. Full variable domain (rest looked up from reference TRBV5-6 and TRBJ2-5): DAGVTQSPTHLIKTRGQQVTLRCSPKSGHDTVSWYQQALGQGPQFIFQYYEEEERQRGNFPDRFSGHQFPNYSSELNVNALLLGDSALYLCASSFFNSALRSQETQYFGPGTRLLVL.

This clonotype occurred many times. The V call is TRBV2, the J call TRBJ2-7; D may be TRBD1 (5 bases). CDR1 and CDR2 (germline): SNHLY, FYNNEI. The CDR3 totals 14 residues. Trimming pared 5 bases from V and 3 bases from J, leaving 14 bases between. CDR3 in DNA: TGTGCCAGCAGTCCACGACAGCGAGACTACGAGCAGTACTTC. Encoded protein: CASSPRQRDYEQYF.

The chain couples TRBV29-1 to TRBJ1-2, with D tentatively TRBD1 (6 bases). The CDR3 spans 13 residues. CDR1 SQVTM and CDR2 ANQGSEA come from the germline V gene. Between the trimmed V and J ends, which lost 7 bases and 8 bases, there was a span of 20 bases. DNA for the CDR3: TGCAGCGCCGAGGGGGTTTTGTTGGGGGGCTACACCTTC. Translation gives CSAEGVLLGGYTF.

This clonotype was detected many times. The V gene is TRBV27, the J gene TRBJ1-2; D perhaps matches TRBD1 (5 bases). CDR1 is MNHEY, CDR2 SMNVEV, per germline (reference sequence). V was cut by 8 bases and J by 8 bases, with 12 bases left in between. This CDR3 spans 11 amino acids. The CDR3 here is CASQGRGGYTF. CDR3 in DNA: TGTGCCAGCCAAGGGAGGGGCGGCTACACCTTC.

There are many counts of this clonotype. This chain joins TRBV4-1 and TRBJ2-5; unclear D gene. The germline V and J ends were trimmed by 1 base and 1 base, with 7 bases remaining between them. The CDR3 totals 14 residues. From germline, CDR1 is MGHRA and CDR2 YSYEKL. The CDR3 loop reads CASSQGLLQETQYF. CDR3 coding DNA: TGCGCCAGCAGCCAAGGTCTGCTCCAAGAGACCCAGTACTTC.

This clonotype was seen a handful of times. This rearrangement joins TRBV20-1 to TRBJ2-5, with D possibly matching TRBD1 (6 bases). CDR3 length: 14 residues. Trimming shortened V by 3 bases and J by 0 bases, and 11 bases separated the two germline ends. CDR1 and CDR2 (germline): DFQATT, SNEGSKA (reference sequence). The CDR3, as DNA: TGCAGTGCTAGGTCCGGGACACACCAAGAGACCCAGTACTTC. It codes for CSARSGTHQETQYF.